This paragraph covers one T cell receptor (beta chain) sequence. This sample was included in a study of PD-L1 blockade in urothelial cancer. Across the study: The year 2014 saw patients start atezolizumab, 1,200 mg intravenously every 3 weeks. Blood was evaluated 3 weeks (second dose) and 6 weeks after therapy began. The median number of T cells present in blood samples was some 140,000.

TCRdb keeps only in-frame clones here, not all; method: immunoSEQ multiplex PCR. The profile shows roughly 26,000 clones, around 88% of them singletons. Trimming at V came to 6 bases and at J to 1 base, leaving 2 bases not matched to a gene. The CDR3 consists of 13 residues. CDR1 and CDR2 from the germline V gene are WNHNN and SYGVQD (reference sequence). The study collected 1 to 8 samples per patient, pretreatment and on-treatment. The source of this sequence is a man aged 45-65 years with urothelial cancer. This sample comprised PBMCs, obtained around atezolizumab (anti-PD-L1) treatment. This chain connects TRBV10-1 to TRBJ1-1; 7 bases align to TRBD1. CDR3 coding DNA: TGCGCCAGCAGACAGGGGACGAACACTGAAGCTTTCTTT. Protein product: CASRQGTNTEAFF.